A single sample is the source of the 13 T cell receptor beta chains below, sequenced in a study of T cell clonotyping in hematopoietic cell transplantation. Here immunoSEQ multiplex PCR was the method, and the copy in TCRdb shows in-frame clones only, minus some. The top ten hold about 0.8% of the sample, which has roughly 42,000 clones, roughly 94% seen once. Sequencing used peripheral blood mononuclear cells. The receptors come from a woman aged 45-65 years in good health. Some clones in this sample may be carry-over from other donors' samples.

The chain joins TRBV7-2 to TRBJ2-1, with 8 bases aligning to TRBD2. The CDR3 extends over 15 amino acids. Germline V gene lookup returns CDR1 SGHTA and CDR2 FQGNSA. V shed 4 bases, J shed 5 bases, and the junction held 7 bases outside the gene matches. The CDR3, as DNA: TGTGCCAGCAGCTCCGGGACTAGACCTAACAATGAGCAGTTCTTC. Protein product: CASSSGTRPNNEQFF.

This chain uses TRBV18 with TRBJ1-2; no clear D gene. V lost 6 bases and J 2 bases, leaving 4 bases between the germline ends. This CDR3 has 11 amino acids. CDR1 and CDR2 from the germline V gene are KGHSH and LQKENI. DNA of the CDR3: TGTGCCAGCTCTGGGAACTATGGCTACACCTTC. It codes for CASSGNYGYTF.

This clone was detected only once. This CDR3 is CASRASGVVTQYF. In nucleotides, the CDR3 is TGTGCCAGCAGGGCCTCAGGGGTGGTGACCCAGTACTTC. The rearrangement links TRBV6-5 to TRBJ2-5, with D possibly being TRBD1 (6 bases). Trimming pared 6 bases from V and 7 bases from J, leaving 15 bases between. Germline V gives CDR1 MNHEY, CDR2 SVGAGI. The CDR3 consists of 13 residues.

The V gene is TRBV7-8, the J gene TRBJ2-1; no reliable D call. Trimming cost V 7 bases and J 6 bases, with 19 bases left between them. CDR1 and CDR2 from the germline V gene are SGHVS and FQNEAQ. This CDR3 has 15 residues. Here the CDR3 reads CASNTRRMESNEQFF. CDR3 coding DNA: TGTGCCAGCAACACACGGCGGATGGAAAGCAATGAGCAGTTCTTC.

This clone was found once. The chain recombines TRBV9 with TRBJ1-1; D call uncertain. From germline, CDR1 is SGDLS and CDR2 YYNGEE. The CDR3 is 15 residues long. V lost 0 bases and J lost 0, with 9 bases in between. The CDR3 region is CASSVAAHMNTEAFF. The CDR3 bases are TGTGCCAGCAGCGTAGCAGCTCACATGAACACTGAAGCTTTCTTT.

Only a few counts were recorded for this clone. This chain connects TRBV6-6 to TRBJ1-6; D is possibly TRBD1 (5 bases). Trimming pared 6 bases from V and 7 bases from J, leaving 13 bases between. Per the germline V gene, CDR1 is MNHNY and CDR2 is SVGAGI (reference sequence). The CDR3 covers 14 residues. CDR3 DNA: TGTGCCAGCAGCTCGGGACTGGTGAATTCACCCCTCCACTTT. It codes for CASSSGLVNSPLHF.

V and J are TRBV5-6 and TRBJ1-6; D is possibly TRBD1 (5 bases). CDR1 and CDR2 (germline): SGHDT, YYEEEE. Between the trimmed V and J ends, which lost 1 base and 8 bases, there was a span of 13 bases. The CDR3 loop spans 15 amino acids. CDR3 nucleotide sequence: TGTGCCAGCAGCTTGCTGGGGGTAAGGGATTCACCCCTCCACTTT. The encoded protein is CASSLLGVRDSPLHF.

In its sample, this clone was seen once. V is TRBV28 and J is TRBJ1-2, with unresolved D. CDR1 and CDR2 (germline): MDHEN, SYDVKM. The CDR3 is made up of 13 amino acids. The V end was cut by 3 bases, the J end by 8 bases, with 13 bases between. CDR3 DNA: TGTGCCAGCAGTTTTGTACAAACCCCCGGCTACACCTTC. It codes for CASSFVQTPGYTF.

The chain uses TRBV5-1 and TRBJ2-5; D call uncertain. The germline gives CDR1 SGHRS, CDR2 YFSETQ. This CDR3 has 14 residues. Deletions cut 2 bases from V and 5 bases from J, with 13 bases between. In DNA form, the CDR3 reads TGCGCCAGCAGCTTACCGGGCCCCACGGAGACCCAGTACTTC. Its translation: CASSLPGPTETQYF.

CDR3 sequence: CASSRGSDGYTF. DNA for the CDR3: TGTGCCAGCAGCCGGGGATCGGATGGCTACACCTTC. The genes are TRBV7-9 and TRBJ1-2; D gene unclear. Trimming removed 5 bases at V and 6 bases at J, with 10 bases between. The CDR3 is made up of 12 amino acids. Germline loops: CDR1 SEHNR, CDR2 FQNEAQ (reference sequence).

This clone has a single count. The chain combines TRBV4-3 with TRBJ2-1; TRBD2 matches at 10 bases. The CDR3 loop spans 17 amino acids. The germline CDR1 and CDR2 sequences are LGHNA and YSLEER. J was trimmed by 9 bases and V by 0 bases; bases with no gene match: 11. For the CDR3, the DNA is TGCGCCAGCAGCCAAGAAGCGGGGGGGCAAGTGCGCGGTGAGCAGTTCTTC. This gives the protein CASSQEAGGQVRGEQFF.

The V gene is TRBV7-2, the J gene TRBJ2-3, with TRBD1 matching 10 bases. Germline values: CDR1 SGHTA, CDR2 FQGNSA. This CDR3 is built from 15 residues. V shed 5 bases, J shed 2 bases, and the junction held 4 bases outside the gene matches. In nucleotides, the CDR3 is TGTGCCAGCAGCGGGGACAGGGGATTCACAGATACGCAGTATTTT. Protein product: CASSGDRGFTDTQYF.

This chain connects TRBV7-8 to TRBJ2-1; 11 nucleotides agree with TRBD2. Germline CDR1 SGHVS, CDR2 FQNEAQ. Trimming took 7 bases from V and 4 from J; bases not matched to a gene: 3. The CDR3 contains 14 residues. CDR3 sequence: CASTVAGGYNEQFF. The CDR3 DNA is TGTGCCAGCACCGTAGCGGGGGGGTACAATGAGCAGTTCTTC.